This T cell receptor beta chain derives from a study of CD8+ T cells in alopecia areata (dated by TCRdb to the late 2010s). Background on the whole study: High-throughput TCRbeta sequencing was used to examine T cell clonal expansion in alopecia areata in both the C3H/HeJ mouse model and human patients. Scalp tissue and sorted CD4+ and CD8+ peripheral blood T cells from patchy and totalis/universalis alopecia areata patients and from healthy controls were covered by human TCRbeta sequencing. Clonality in the scalp was compared among normal scalp (n=4), patchy alopecia areata scalp (n=8), and alopecia totalis/universalis scalp (n=8). RNA was obtained with the PAXgene miRNA kit for fixed scalp, the miRNeasy kit for PBMCs, and the RNeasy kit for mouse skin. TCRbeta CDR3 regions were amplified by immunoSEQ multiplex PCR with 35 Vbeta forward and 13 Jbeta reverse primers.

What the study reported, not specific to this receptor: Higher clonality and more expanded CD8+ clones were observed in lesional scalp than in normal scalp, particularly in alopecia totalis/universalis, a finding suggestive of antigenic drive. TCR sequences shared between patients were less clear than in mice, possibly partly because of HLA diversity in the patient population. Unlike mouse skin, where gammadelta T cells dominate, normal human skin contains resident alphabeta T cells that get sequenced too, which complicates analysis of the scalp TCR repertoire.

On this clone: The target of this receptor is not known. No base qualities exist here, and no much larger clone lies one base off it.

The library was built by means of the immunoSEQ multiplex PCR assay. RNA was extracted from all samples and reverse transcribed into cDNA, which served as template for TCR sequencing. SuperScript III was used for first-strand cDNA synthesis, primed with a 2:1 mix of oligo-dT and random hexamers. A synthetic immune receptor repertoire was used to gauge amplification bias, and whatever bias remained was removed computationally. The original methods were these. After raw reads were preprocessed to remove errors, the CDR3 was defined following IMGT conventions as running from the conserved cysteine to phenylalanine. To get clonality, Shannon entropy was normalized by log2 of the number of productive unique TCRs and the result was subtracted from 1. CD4 or CD8 identity of scalp clones was inferred by cross-referencing scalp TCRbeta sequences with sorted blood CD4 and CD8 repertoires. TCRdb carries this immuneACCESS record with in-frame sequences only. Its versions omit some clonotypes, under half of them owing to an unresolved V gene in the studies checked, with the rest unexplained. V and J calls and clone size are those listed in that table; D and trimming were worked out from the DNA. This sample lists about 200,000 clones; more than 55% were detected once. Nearly 5% of the sample comes from the top ten.

PBMCs were isolated by density centrifugation and stained for CD3, CD4 and CD8, and CD4+ and CD8+ T cells were sorted on a FACSAria. Scalp biopsies and blood samples were provided by unaffected controls. The trim is 3 bases for V and 4 bases for J, with a gap of 10 bases between the germline ends. Via the germline V gene, CDR1 is SQVTM and CDR2 ANQGSEA. The CDR3 runs 12 amino acids, cysteine and phenylalanine included. Only CDR3 DNA remains: 36 bases, in frame from the first base. The chain links TRBV29-1 with TRBJ2-7, and possibly TRBD1, on 6 matching bases. The source is a human donor in good health. The sequencing sample was made of CD8+ T cells sorted from blood. The nucleotide sequence reads as follows: TGCAGCGTTGAGAGGACAGATTACGAGCAGTACTTC. Its protein reads: CSVERTDYEQYF.